The rows below give T cell receptor beta chains drawn from one sample of a study of molecular identifiers for immune sequencing clone quantification. A single record per CDR3 protein comes from TCRdb applying MiXCR to the PCR reads. The sample shows 88,000 or so distinct CDR3 sequences, around 23% of them seen only once. The sequenced material came from naive CD8+ T cells from blood, with Jurkat cell RNA spiked in. The receptor set was obtained from a human donor in good health. Some libraries in this study had Jurkat cell RNA spiked in. The CDR3 runs from the conserved cysteine through the conserved F or W. Each record gives: D gene, J gene, clone size, V gene, CDR3 length, CDR3 DNA, CDR3 protein. A D gene is named only where the DNA matches it firmly. Clone size is shown for a subset of rows, as once, few, many or a class of expanded clone.

d_gene: NA
j_gene: TRBJ2-7
abundance: NA
v_gene: TRBV11-3
len: 15
CDR3nt: TGTGCCAGCAGCGCTGGGACTGGCAGCTCCTACGAGCAGTACTTC
CDR3aa: CASSAGTGSSYEQYF

d_gene: NA
j_gene: TRBJ2-7
abundance: few
v_gene: TRBV29-1
len: 12
CDR3nt: TGCAGCGTTGAGTCCAAAACCTACGAGCAGTACTTC
CDR3aa: CSVESKTYEQYF

d_gene: NA
j_gene: TRBJ2-7
abundance: NA
v_gene: TRBV9
len: 15
CDR3nt: TGTGCCAGCAGCGGGGGTTTGTCGGGCATCTACGAGCAGTACTTC
CDR3aa: CASSGGLSGIYEQYF

d_gene: NA
j_gene: TRBJ2-7
abundance: few
v_gene: TRBV21-1
len: 13
CDR3nt: TGTGCCAGCAGTAGAGTAGGGTTCCACGAGCAGTACTTC
CDR3aa: CASSRVGFHEQYF

d_gene: TRBD1
j_gene: TRBJ2-2
abundance: few
v_gene: TRBV6-5
len: 15
CDR3nt: TGTGCCAGCAGTTACGGGACAGGTCAGCCCGGGGAGCTGTTTTTT
CDR3aa: CASSYGTGQPGELFF

d_gene: NA
j_gene: TRBJ2-1
abundance: many
v_gene: TRBV13
len: 15
CDR3nt: TGTGCCAGCAGCTTCAGGTTGAGTACTGACGATGAGCAGTTCTTC
CDR3aa: CASSFRLSTDDEQFF

d_gene: NA
j_gene: TRBJ1-1
abundance: many
v_gene: TRBV4-2
len: 14
CDR3nt: TGTGCCAGCAGCCAAGCCAGTGGAGACACTGAAGCTTTCTTT
CDR3aa: CASSQASGDTEAFF

d_gene: TRBD1
j_gene: TRBJ1-2
abundance: NA
v_gene: TRBV7-9
len: 14
CDR3nt: TGTGCCAGCAGCATTGACAGGGAATACTATGGCTACACCTTC
CDR3aa: CASSIDREYYGYTF

d_gene: TRBD2
j_gene: TRBJ2-7
abundance: many
v_gene: TRBV27
len: 12
CDR3nt: TGTGCCAGCAGTTCGGGGGGGTACGAGCAGTACTTC
CDR3aa: CASSSGGYEQYF

d_gene: TRBD1
j_gene: TRBJ2-7
abundance: few
v_gene: TRBV13
len: 16
CDR3nt: TGTGCCAGCGCGGAGGACAGGCTATTAAGCTCCTACGAGCAGTACTTC
CDR3aa: CASAEDRLLSSYEQYF

d_gene: NA
j_gene: TRBJ2-7
abundance: many
v_gene: TRBV7-2
len: 14
CDR3nt: TGTGCCAGCAGCCAGGAGGGGGCCGGGTACGAGCAGTACTTC
CDR3aa: CASSQEGAGYEQYF

d_gene: NA
j_gene: TRBJ2-3
abundance: NA
v_gene: TRBV10-3
len: 13
CDR3nt: TGTGCCACCTCTGGGACATCGACAGGTACGCAGTGTTTT
CDR3aa: CATSGTSTGTQCF

d_gene: TRBD2
j_gene: TRBJ2-1
abundance: many
v_gene: TRBV7-9
len: 15
CDR3nt: TGTGCCAGCAGCTCTAGCGGGATATCCTACAATGAGCAGTTCTTC
CDR3aa: CASSSSGISYNEQFF

d_gene: NA
j_gene: TRBJ2-3
abundance: NA
v_gene: TRBV30
len: 13
CDR3nt: TGTGCCTGGAGTATCGGGGGGCCAGATACGCAGTATTTT
CDR3aa: CAWSIGGPDTQYF

d_gene: NA
j_gene: TRBJ2-5
abundance: many
v_gene: TRBV6-5
len: 15
CDR3nt: TGTGCCAGCAGTCTACCGCCAGGAGGCCAAGAGACCCAGTACTTC
CDR3aa: CASSLPPGGQETQYF

d_gene: NA
j_gene: TRBJ2-7
abundance: many
v_gene: TRBV28
len: 15
CDR3nt: TGTGCCAGCAGTTTAGGGCTCGTCCGGGGGTACGAGCAGTACTTC
CDR3aa: CASSLGLVRGYEQYF